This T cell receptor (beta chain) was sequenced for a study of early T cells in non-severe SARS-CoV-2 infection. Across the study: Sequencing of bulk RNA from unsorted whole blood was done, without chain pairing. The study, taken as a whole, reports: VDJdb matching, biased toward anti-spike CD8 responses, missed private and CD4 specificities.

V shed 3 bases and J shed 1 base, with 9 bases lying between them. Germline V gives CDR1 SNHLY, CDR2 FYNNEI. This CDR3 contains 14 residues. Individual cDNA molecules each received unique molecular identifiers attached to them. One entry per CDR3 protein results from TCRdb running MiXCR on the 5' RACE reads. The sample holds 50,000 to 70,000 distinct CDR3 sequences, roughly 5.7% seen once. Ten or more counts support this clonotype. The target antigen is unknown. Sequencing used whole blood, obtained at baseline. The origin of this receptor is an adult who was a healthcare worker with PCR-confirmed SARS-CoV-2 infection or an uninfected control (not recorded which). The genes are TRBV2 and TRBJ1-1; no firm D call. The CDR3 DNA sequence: TGTGCCAGCAGTGATCCAGAGTCGAACACTGAAGCTTTCTTT. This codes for CASSDPESNTEAFF.